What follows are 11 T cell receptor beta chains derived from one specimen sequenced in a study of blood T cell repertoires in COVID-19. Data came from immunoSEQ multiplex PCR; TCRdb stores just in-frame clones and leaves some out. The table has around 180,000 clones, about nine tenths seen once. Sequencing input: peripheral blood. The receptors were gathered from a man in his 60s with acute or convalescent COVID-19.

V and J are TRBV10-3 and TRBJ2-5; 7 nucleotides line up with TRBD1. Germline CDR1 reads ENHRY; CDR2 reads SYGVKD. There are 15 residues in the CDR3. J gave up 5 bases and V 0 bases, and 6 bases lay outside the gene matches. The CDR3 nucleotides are TGTGCCATCAGTGAGTCAGGGGGCCCAGGGGAGACCCAGTACTTC. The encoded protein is CAISESGGPGETQYF.

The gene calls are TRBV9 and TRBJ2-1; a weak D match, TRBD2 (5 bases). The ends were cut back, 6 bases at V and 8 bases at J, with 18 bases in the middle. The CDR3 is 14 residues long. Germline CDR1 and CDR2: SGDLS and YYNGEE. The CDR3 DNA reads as TGTGCCAGCAAACGAAGCCAACTAGTGCATGAGCAGTTCTTC. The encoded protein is CASKRSQLVHEQFF.

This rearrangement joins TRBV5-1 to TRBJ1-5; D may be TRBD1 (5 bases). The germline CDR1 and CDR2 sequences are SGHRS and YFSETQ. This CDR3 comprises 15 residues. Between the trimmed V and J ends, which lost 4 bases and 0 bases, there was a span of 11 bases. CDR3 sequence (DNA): TGCGCCAGCAGCGTTGGGGGGTATAGCAATCAGCCCCAGCATTTT. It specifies CASSVGGYSNQPQHF.

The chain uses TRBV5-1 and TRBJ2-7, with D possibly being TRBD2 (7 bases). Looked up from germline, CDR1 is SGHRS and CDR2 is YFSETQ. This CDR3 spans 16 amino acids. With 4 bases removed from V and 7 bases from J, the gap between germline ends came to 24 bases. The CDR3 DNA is TGCGCCAGCAGCCCCGCATCGGGGGGCTCCTGGAGAGAGCAGTACTTC. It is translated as CASSPASGGSWREQYF.

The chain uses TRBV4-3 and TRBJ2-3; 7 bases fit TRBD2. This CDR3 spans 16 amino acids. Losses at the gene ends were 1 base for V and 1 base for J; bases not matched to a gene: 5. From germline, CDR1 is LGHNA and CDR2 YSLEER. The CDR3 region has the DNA TGCGCCAGCAGCCAAGCGTTAGGGAGGGGCACAGATACGCAGTATTTT. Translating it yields CASSQALGRGTDTQYF.

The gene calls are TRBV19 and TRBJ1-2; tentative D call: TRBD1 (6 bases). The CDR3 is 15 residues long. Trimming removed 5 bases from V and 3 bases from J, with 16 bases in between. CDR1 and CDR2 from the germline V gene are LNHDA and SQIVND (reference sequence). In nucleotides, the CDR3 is TGTGCCAGTAGTGTCGGGATGGGGGCGGACTATGGCTACACCTTC. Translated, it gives CASSVGMGADYGYTF.

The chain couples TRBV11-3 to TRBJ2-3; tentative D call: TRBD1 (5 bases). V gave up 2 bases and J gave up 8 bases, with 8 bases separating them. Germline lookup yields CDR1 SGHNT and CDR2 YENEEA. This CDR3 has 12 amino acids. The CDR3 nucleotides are TGTGCCAGCAGCTTACGGCAGGGTACGCAGTATTTT. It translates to CASSLRQGTQYF.

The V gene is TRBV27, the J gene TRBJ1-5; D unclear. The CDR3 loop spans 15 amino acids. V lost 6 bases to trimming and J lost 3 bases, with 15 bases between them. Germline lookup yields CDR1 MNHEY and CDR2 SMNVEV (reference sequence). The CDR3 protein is CASRGGGKVNQPQHF. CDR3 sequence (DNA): TGTGCCAGCAGGGGAGGTGGCAAGGTCAATCAGCCCCAGCATTTT.

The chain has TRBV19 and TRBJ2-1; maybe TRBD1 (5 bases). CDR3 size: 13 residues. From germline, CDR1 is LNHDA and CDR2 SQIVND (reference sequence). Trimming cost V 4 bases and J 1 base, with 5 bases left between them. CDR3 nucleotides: TGTGCCAGTAGTACAGGGTCCTACAATGAGCAGTTCTTC. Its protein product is CASSTGSYNEQFF.

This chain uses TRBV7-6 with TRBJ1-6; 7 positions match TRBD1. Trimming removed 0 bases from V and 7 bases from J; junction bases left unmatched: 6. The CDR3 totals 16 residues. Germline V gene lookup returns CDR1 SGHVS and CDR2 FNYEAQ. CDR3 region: CASSLATAGGNSPLHF. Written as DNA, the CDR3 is TGTGCCAGCAGCTTAGCGACGGCAGGGGGAAATTCACCCCTCCACTTT.

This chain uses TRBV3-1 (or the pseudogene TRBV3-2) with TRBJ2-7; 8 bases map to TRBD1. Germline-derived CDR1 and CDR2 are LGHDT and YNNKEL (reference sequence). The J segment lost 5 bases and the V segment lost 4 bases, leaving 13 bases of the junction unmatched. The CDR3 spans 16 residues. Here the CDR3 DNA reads TGTGCCAGCAGCCGCCCGGACAGGGACGATTTTAACGAGCAGTACGTC. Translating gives CASSRPDRDDFNEQYV.